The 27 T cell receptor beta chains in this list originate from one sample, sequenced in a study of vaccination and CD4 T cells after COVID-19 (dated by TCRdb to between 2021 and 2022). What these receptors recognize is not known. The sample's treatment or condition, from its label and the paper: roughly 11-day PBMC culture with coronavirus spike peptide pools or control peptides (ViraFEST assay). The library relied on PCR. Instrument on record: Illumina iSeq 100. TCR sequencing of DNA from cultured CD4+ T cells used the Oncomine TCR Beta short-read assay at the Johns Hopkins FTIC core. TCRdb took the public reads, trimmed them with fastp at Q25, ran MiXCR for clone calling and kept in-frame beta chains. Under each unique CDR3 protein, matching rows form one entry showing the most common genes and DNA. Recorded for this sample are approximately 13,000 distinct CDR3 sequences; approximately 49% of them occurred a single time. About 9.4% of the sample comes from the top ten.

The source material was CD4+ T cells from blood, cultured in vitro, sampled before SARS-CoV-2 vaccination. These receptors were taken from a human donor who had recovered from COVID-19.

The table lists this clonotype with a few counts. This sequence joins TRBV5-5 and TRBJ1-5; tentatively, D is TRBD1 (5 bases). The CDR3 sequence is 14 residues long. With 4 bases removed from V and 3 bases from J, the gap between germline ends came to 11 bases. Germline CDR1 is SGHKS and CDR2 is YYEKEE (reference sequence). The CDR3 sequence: CASSPGPLNQPQHF. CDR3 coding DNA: TGTGCCAGCAGCCCGGGACCGCTCAATCAGCCCCAGCATTTT.

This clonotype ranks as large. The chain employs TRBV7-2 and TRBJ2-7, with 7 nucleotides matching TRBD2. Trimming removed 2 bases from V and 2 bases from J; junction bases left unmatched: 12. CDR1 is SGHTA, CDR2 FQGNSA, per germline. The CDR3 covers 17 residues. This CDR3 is CASSLSVYGGSPYEQYF. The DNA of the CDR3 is TGTGCCAGCAGCTTATCGGTTTATGGCGGGAGTCCCTACGAGCAGTACTTC.

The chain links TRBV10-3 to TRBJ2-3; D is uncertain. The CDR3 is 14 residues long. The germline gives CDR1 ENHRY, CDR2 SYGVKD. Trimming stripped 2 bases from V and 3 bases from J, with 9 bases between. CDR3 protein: CAISEVLGTDTQYF. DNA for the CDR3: TGTGCCATCAGTGAGGTCCTAGGGACAGATACGCAGTATTTT.

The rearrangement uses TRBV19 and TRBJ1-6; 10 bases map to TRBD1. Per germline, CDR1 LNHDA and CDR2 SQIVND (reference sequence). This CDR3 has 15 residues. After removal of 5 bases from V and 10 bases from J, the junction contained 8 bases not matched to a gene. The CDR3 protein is CASSSTTGGGSPLHF. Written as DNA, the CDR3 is TGTGCCAGTAGTTCGACGACAGGGGGCGGGTCACCCCTCCACTTT.

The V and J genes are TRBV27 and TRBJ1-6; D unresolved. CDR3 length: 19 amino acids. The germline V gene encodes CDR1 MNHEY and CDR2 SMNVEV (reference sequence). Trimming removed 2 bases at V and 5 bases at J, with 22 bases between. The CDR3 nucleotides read TGTGCCAGCAGTTTACGGGCTCTCCCGGGTTATTCGAATAATTCACCCCTCCACTTT. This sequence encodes CASSLRALPGYSNNSPLHF.

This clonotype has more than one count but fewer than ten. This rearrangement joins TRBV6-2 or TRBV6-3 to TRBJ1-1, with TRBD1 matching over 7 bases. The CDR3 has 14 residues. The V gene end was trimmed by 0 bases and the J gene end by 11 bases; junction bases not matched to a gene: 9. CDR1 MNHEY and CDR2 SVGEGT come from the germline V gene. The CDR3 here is CASSYSGDSRPAFF. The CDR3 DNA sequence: TGTGCCAGCAGTTACTCGGGGGACAGCCGACCCGCTTTCTTT.

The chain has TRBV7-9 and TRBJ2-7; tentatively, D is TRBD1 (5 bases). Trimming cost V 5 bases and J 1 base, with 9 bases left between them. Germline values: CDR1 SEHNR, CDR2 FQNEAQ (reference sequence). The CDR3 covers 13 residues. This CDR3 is CASSNRQSYEQYF. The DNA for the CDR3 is TGTGCCAGCAGCAACCGACAGTCCTACGAGCAGTACTTC.

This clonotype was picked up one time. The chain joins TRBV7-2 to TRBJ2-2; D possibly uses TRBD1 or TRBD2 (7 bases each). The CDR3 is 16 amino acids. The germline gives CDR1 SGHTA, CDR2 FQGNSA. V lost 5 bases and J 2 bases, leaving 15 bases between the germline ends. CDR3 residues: CASSPGGGLNTGELFF. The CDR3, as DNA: TGTGCCAGCAGCCCAGGGGGGGGACTTAACACCGGGGAGCTGTTTTTT. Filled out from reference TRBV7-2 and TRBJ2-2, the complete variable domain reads GAGVSQSPSNKVTEKGKDVELRCDPISGHTALYWYRQSLGQGLEFLIYFQGNSAPDKSGLPSDRFSAERTGGSVSTLTIQRTQQEDSAVYLCASSPGGGLNTGELFFGEGSRLTVL.

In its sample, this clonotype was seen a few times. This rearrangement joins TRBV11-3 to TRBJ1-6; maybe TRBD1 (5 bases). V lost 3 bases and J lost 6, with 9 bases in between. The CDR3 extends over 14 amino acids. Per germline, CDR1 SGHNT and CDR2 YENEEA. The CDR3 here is CASSLGRVNSPLHF. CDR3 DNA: TGTGCCAGCAGCTTGGGACGGGTTAATTCACCCCTCCACTTT. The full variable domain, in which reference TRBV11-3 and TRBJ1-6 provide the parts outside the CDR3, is EAGVVQSPRYKIIEKKQPVAFWCNPISGHNTLYWYLQNLGQGPELLIRYENEEAVDDSQLPKDRFSAERLKGVDSTLKIQPAELGDSAVYLCASSLGRVNSPLHFGNGTRLTVT.

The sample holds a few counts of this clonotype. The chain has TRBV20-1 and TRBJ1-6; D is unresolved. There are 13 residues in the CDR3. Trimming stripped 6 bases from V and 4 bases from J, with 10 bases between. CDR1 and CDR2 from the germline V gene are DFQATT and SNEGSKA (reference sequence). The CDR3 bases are TGCAGTGCCTCCGGACGGTATAATTCACCCCTCCACTTT. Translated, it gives CSASGRYNSPLHF.

The CDR3 sequence is CASRDTGNSPLHF. The CDR3 DNA follows: TGTGCCAGCAGAGATACAGGGAACTCACCCCTCCACTTT. This rearrangement joins TRBV12-3 or TRBV12-4 to TRBJ1-6; D is perhaps TRBD1 (6 bases). Between the trimmed V and J ends, which lost 6 bases and 10 bases, there was a span of 13 bases. The CDR3 sequence is 13 residues long.

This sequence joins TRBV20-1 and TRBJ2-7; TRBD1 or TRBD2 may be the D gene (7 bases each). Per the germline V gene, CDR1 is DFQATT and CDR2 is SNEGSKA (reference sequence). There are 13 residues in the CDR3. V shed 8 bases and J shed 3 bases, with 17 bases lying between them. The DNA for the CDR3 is TGCAGTCAACGACAGGGAGGGAACTACGAGCAGTACTTC. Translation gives CSQRQGGNYEQYF.

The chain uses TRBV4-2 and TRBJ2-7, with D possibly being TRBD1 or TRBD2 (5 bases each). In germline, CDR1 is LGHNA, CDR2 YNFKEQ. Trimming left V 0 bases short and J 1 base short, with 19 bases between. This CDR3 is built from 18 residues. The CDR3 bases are TGTGCCAGCAGCCAAGATCAAGCTAATATTGGGGGTTCCTACGAGCAGTACTTC. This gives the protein CASSQDQANIGGSYEQYF.

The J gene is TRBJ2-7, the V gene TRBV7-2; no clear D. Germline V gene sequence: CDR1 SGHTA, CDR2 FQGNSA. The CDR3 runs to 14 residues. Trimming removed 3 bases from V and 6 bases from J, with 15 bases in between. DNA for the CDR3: TGTGCCAGCAGCTTGCAATTCCAGGTGGCCGAGCAGTACTTC. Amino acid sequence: CASSLQFQVAEQYF.

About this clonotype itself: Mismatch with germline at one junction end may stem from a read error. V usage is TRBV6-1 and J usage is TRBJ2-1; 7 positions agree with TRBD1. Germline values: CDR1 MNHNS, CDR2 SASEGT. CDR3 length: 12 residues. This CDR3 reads CASRRSSWDSEF. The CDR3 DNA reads TGTGCCAGCAGGAGGTCCTCATGGGACAGCGAATTC.

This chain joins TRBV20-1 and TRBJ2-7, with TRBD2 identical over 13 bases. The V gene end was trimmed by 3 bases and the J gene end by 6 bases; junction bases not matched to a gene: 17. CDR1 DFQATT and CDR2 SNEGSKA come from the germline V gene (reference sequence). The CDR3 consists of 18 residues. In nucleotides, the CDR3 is TGCAGTGCTAGTGACCCGACCGGGACTAGCGGGATGAGGCGCGAGCAGTACTTC. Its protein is CSASDPTGTSGMRREQYF.

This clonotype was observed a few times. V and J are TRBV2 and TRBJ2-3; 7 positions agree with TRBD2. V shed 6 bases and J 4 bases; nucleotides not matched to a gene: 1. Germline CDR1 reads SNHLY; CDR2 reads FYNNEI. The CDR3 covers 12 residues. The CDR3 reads CASRSGADTQYF. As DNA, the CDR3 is TGTGCCAGCAGAAGCGGGGCAGATACGCAGTATTTT.

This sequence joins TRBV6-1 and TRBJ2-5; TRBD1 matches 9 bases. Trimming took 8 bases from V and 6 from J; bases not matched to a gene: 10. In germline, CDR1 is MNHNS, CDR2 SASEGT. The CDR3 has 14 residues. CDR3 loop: CASFRTGAIKTQYF. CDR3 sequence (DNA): TGTGCCAGCTTCAGGACAGGGGCTATCAAGACCCAGTACTTC.

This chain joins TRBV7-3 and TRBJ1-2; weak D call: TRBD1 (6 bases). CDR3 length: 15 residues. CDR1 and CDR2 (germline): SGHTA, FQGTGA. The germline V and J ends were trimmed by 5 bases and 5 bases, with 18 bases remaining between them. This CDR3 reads CASSPGHLGAYGYTF. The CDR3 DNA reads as TGTGCCAGCAGCCCGGGACACCTGGGGGCTTATGGCTACACCTTC.

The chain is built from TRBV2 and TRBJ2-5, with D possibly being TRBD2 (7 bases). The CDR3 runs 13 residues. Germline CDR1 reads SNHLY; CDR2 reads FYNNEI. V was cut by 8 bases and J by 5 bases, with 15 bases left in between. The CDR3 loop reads CASSQGGGETQYF. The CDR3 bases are TGTGCCAGCTCACAGGGAGGGGGGGAGACCCAGTACTTC.

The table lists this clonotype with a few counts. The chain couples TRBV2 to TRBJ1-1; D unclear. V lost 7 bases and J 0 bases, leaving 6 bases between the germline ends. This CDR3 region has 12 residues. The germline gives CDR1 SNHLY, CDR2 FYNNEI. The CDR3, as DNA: TGTGCCAGCACGGCGATGAACACTGAAGCTTTCTTT. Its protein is CASTAMNTEAFF. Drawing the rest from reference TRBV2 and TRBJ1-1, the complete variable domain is EPEVTQTPSHQVTQMGQEVILRCVPISNHLYFYWYRQILGQKVEFLVSFYNNEISEKSEIFDDQFSVERPDGSNFTLKIRSTKLEDSAMYFCASTAMNTEAFFGQGTRLTVV.

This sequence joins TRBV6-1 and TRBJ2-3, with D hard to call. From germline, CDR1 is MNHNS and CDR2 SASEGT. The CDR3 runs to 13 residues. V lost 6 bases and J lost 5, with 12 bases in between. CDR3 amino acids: CASRTAAVDTQYF. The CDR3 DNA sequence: TGTGCCAGCAGGACGGCGGCGGTAGATACGCAGTATTTT.

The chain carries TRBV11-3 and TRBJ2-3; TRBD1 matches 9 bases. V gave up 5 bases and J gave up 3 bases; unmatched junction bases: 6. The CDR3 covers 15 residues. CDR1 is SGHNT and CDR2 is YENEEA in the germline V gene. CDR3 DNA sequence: TGTGCCAGCAGCATAACAGGGGGCGGGACAGATACGCAGTATTTT. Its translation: CASSITGGGTDTQYF. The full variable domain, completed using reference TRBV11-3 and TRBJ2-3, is EAGVVQSPRYKIIEKKQPVAFWCNPISGHNTLYWYLQNLGQGPELLIRYENEEAVDDSQLPKDRFSAERLKGVDSTLKIQPAELGDSAVYLCASSITGGGTDTQYFGPGTRLTVL.

The CDR3 here is CAIYSSARGYTF. The CDR3 DNA follows: TGTGCCATCTATAGTTCGGCCAGAGGCTACACCTTC. The chain carries TRBV10-3 and TRBJ1-2, with D unclear. The CDR3 is 12 residues long. The germline V gene has CDR1 ENHRY and CDR2 SYGVKD. With 8 bases removed from V and 8 bases from J, the gap between germline ends came to 15 bases.

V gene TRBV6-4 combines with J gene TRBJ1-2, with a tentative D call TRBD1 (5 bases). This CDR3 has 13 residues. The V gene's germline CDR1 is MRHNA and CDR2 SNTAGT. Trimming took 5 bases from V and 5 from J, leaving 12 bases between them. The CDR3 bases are TGTGCCAGCAGTCCGGTCCAGGGTTATGGCTACACCTTC. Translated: CASSPVQGYGYTF.

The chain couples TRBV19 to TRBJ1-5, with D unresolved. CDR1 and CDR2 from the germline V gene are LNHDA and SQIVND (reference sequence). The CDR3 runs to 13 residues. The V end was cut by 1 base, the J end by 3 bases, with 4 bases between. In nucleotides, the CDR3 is TGTGCCAGTAGTATAGCCTTCAATCAGCCCCAGCATTTT. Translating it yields CASSIAFNQPQHF. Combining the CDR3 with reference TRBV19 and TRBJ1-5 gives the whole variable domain DGGITQSPKYLFRKEGQNVTLSCEQNLNHDAMYWYRQDPGQGLRLIYYSQIVNDFQKGDIAEGYSVSREKKESFPLTVTSAQKNPTAFYLCASSIAFNQPQHFGDGTRLSIL.

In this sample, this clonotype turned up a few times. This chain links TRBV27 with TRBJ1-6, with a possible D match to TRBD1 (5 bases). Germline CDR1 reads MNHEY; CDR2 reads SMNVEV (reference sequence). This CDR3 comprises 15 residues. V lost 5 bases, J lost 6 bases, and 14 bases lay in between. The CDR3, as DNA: TGTGCCAGCAGTCACGGGGGTATAGTTAATTCACCCCTCCACTTT. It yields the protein CASSHGGIVNSPLHF.